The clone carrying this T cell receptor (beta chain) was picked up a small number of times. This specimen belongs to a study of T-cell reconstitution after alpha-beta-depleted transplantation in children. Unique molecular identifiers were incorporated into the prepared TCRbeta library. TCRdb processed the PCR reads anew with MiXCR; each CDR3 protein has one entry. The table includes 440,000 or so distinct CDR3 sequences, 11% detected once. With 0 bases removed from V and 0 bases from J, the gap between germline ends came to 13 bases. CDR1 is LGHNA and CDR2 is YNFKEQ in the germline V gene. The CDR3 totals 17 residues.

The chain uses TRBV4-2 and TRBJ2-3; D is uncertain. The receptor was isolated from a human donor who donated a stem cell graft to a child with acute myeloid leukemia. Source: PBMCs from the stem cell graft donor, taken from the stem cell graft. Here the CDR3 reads CASSQDLAPTSTDTQYF. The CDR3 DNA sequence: TGTGCCAGCAGCCAAGATTTAGCACCAACTAGCACAGATACGCAGTATTTT.